This TCR beta chain was observed in a study of identical twins. General study points: A lower insertion count was a feature of abundant cord blood beta clonotypes, with no such feature in memory repertoires. There was an excess of low generation probability in the out-of-frame alpha sequences that twins shared.

With template switching, a universal primer site was added, and the cDNA carried unique molecular identifiers. TCRdb ran MiXCR on the 5' RACE reads and lists one entry per CDR3 protein. This sample has 690,000 or so distinct CDR3 sequences, with less than 7% found just once. In this sample, this clonotype turned up many times. The antigen remains unidentified. With 2 bases removed from V and 6 bases from J, the gap between germline ends came to 8 bases. Looked up from germline, CDR1 is SGHVS and CDR2 is FNYEAQ. The CDR3 is 12 amino acids. The origin of this receptor is a man in his late teens or twenties in good health. The chain employs TRBV7-6 and TRBJ2-7; D is ambiguous. Source material: naive T cells sorted from blood. The DNA of the CDR3 is TGTGCCAGCAGCTTAATGGCGAGCGAGCAGTACTTC. This translates into CASSLMASEQYF.